This T cell receptor (beta chain) was sequenced for a study of cytomegalovirus exposure and HLA in healthy donors. Study-wide points: Presence/absence analyses treated sequencing depth as roughly uniform across donors. Later analysis demonstrated an association between a missense DCLRE1C variant and TCR beta V- and J-gene trimming.

Only a few counts were recorded for this clone. Its specificity is not known. The primer mix had 60 Vbeta and 13 Jbeta primers. Sequenced by immunoSEQ multiplex PCR; TCRdb stores in-frame clones only, minus some. The sample carries some 100,000 clones, approximately 80% recorded once. The CDR3 spans 13 residues. Germline assignment: CDR1 MNHNS and CDR2 SASEGT. The V gene lost 3 bases and the J gene lost 3 bases, with 5 bases spanning the gap. Donors counted as nominally healthy when sampled, yet unrecorded immune exposures were likely. The sequence derives from a woman between 18 and 30 years old in good health and CMV-seronegative. Source material: PBMCs. The chain carries TRBV6-1 and TRBJ2-2; D might be TRBD1 (5 bases). The CDR3 bases are TGTGCCAGCAGTGACAGGGACACCGGGGAGCTGTTTTTT. Protein sequence: CASSDRDTGELFF.